This TCR beta chain was captured in a study of blood T cells in healthy people across ages. The study's findings and limits: A greater number of naive CD4+ cells and higher diversity distinguished long-lived donors from aged donors.

V was trimmed by 2 bases and J by 2 bases, leaving 7 bases between them. Per the germline V gene, CDR1 is MNHNS and CDR2 is SASEGT. CDR3 size: 14 residues. PCR was performed a second time for 7 to 11 cycles using a sample-barcoded 5' primer and a J-beta primer mix. Samples each returned at least 2.5 million CDR3-containing paired-end reads. TCRdb fed the 5' RACE reads into MiXCR, producing one record per CDR3 protein. The data show hundreds of thousands of distinct CDR3 sequences, with roughly 50% seen just once and over 30% held by the top ten. As concerns this clonotype: Antigen unknown.

V usage is TRBV6-1 and J usage is TRBJ2-1; D is undetermined. Material: blood. The clonotype comes from a man in his fifties or sixties in good health. This chain's CDR3 is CASSELKPYNEQFF. For the CDR3, the DNA is TGTGCCAGCAGTGAATTAAAACCCTACAATGAGCAGTTCTTC.